This T cell receptor beta chain appears in the sequencing data of a study of human T cells and chemical hapten exposure. Looking at the study overall: In the sensitization step, 2% DPC was placed on around 2 cm by around 2 cm of upper inner arm skin.

A single record per CDR3 protein comes from TCRdb applying MiXCR to the RACE reads. The table has about 140,000 distinct CDR3 sequences, approximately 12% seen once. The CDR3 consists of 16 residues. The junction had 11 bases not matched to a gene; V was cut back by 7 bases and J by 5 bases. Germline CDR1 SEHNR, CDR2 FQNEAQ (reference sequence). The time point: patch test 2, 6 weeks after DPC sensitization. Treatment noted: therapeutic diphenylcyclopropenone sensitization with weekly scalp DPC. This sequence originates from a woman between 50 and 59 years old with alopecia areata. Some clones in this sample may be carry-over from other donors' samples. The chain combines TRBV7-9 with TRBJ2-1; 10 positions agree with TRBD1. This specimen was whole blood, taken in connection with sensitization to the hapten diphenylcyclopropenone (DPC). CDR3 bases: TGTGCCAGCACCCATAGCCCTGGGACAGGGGACAATGAGCAGTTCTTC. Its translation is CASTHSPGTGDNEQFF.